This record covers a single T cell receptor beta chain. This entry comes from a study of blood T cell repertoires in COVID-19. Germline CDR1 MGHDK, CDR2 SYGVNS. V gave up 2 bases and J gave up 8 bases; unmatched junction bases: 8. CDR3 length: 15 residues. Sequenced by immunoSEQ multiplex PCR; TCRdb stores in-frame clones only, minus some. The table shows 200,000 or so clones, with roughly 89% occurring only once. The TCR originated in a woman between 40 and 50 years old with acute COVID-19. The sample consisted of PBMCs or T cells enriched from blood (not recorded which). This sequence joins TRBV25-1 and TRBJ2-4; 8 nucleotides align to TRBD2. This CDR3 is CASSEIAGPRDIQYF. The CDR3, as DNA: TGTGCCAGCAGTGAAATAGCGGGGCCGAGGGACATTCAGTACTTC.